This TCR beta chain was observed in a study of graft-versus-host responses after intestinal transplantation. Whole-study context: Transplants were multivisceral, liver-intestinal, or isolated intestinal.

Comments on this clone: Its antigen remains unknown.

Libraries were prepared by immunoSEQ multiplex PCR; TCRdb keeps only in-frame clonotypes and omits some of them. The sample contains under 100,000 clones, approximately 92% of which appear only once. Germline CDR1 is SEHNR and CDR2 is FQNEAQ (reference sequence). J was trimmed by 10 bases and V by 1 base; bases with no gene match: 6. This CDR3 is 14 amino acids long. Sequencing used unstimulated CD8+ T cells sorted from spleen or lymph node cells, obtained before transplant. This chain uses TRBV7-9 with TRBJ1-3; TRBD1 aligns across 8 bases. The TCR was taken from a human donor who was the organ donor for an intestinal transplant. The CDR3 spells CASSLGARGLTIYF. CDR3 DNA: TGTGCCAGCAGCTTAGGGGCCAGGGGGCTTACCATATATTTT.